Following are 18 T cell receptor beta chains from one sample sequenced in a study of cytomegalovirus exposure and HLA in healthy donors. 13 Jbeta primers and 60 Vbeta primers were used for the PCR. Repertoires were generated with immunoSEQ multiplex PCR, while TCRdb's copy carries only in-frame clones and drops some. The sample shows over 110,000 clones, over 75% of them seen only once. The specimen sequenced was PBMCs. Every receptor here comes from a woman between 45 and 65 years old in good health and CMV-seropositive.

This clone was seen once. The chain uses TRBV7-3 and TRBJ2-1; 8 nucleotides agree with TRBD1. Germline V gives CDR1 SGHTA, CDR2 FQGTGA. CDR3 length: 15 residues. V shed 2 bases, J shed 7 bases, and the junction held 7 bases outside the gene matches. CDR3 coding DNA: TGTGCCAGCAGCTTAGGACAGGGCTCAAGTAATGAGCAGTTCTTC. It translates to CASSLGQGSSNEQFF.

The chain recombines TRBV19 with TRBJ1-1, with 9 bases aligning to TRBD1. Trimming took 2 bases from V and 5 from J; bases not matched to a gene: 9. Per the germline V gene, CDR1 is LNHDA and CDR2 is SQIVND (reference sequence). The CDR3 is 16 residues long. This CDR3 is CASSILQGAGRTEAFF. As DNA, the CDR3 is TGTGCCAGTAGTATATTACAGGGGGCTGGGCGGACTGAAGCTTTCTTT.

The chain employs TRBV7-2 and TRBJ2-7; TRBD1 agrees at 10 bases. After removal of 5 bases from V and 7 bases from J, the junction contained 8 bases not matched to a gene. The CDR3 extends over 14 amino acids. Germline V gives CDR1 SGHTA, CDR2 FQGNSA. The CDR3 loop is CASSMRQGAFEQYF. The CDR3 coding sequence is TGTGCCAGCAGCATGCGACAGGGGGCGTTTGAGCAGTACTTC.

The gene calls are TRBV28 and TRBJ1-1; 7 positions agree with TRBD1. V was pared by 8 bases and J by 4 bases, with 7 bases of the junction left unmatched. This CDR3 region has 13 residues. Per the germline V gene, CDR1 is MDHEN and CDR2 is SYDVKM. The CDR3 here is CASGRQGSTEAFF. CDR3 DNA sequence: TGTGCCAGCGGCAGACAGGGAAGCACTGAAGCTTTCTTT.

This chain links TRBV5-4 with TRBJ1-1, with 7 bases that match TRBD1. The V gene's germline CDR1 is SGHNT and CDR2 YYREEE (reference sequence). V gave up 1 base and J gave up 1 base; unmatched junction bases: 4. The CDR3 contains 15 residues. CDR3 protein: CASSLRDRQNTEAFF. CDR3 nucleotide sequence: TGTGCCAGCAGCTTGAGGGACAGACAGAACACTGAAGCTTTCTTT. The entire variable domain, with the rest obtained from reference TRBV5-4 and TRBJ1-1, is as follows: ETGVTQSPTHLIKTRGQQVTLRCSSQSGHNTVSWYQQALGQGPQFIFQYYREEENGRGNFPPRFSGLQFPNYSSELNVNALELDDSALYLCASSLRDRQNTEAFFGQGTRLTVV.

The V gene is TRBV7-2, the J gene TRBJ2-7; 12 nucleotides line up with TRBD2. The CDR3 runs 17 residues. Trimming cost V 5 bases and J 0 bases; bases outside gene matches: 8. Germline V gene sequence: CDR1 SGHTA, CDR2 FQGNSA. CDR3 nucleotide sequence: TGTGCCAGCAGCCCCAGACTAGCGGGGGAGCCCTCCTACGAGCAGTACTTC. Amino acid sequence: CASSPRLAGEPSYEQYF.

This chain connects TRBV10-3 to TRBJ2-5, with 10 bases aligning to TRBD1. TRBJ2-7 explains the end of the DNA better; the J call may be wrong. The CDR3 has 16 amino acids. From germline, CDR1 is ENHRY and CDR2 SYGVKD. CDR3 nucleotides: TGTGCCATCAGTGGGGGGCCAGGACAGGGGGGCGACGAGCAGTACTTC. As protein: CAISGGPGQGGDEQYF.

This clone was seen more than once but under ten times. The same CDR3 can be traced to other DNA sequences in this sample. This sequence joins TRBV6-1 and TRBJ2-1; 8 bases are shared with TRBD2. The CDR3 runs 15 residues. Germline-derived CDR1 and CDR2 are MNHNS and SASEGT. The junction had 4 bases not matched to a gene; V was cut back by 2 bases and J by 4 bases. The CDR3 DNA sequence: TGTGCCAGCAGTGAACTCGCGGGGGGATACAATGAGCAGTTCTTC. This sequence encodes CASSELAGGYNEQFF.

The chain uses TRBV19 and TRBJ2-1, with 7 bases that match TRBD1. CDR1 is LNHDA and CDR2 is SQIVND in the germline V gene (reference sequence). The V segment lost 6 bases and the J segment 5 bases; nucleotides outside the gene matches: 4. CDR3 length: 13 residues. CDR3 DNA sequence: TGTGCCAGTAGGGGACAGCCCGACAATGAGCAGTTCTTC. Its translation is CASRGQPDNEQFF.

This rearrangement joins TRBV6-5 to TRBJ2-4; maybe TRBD1 (5 bases). Germline CDR1 and CDR2: MNHEY and SVGAGI. Trimming left V 6 bases short and J 8 bases short, with 20 bases between. This CDR3 has 15 amino acids. The CDR3 sequence is CASSRTQGSKDIQYF. CDR3 DNA sequence: TGTGCCAGCAGCCGAACCCAGGGTAGTAAGGACATTCAGTACTTC.

The chain employs TRBV5-4 and TRBJ2-6; D is possibly TRBD1 (5 bases). The CDR3 runs 18 residues. Trimming cost V 0 bases and J 1 base, with 14 bases left between them. Germline assignment: CDR1 SGHNT and CDR2 YYREEE (reference sequence). The CDR3 nucleotides read TGTGCCAGCAGCTTGGCAAGACAGTCTCCATCTGGGGCCAACGTCCTGACTTTC. It translates to CASSLARQSPSGANVLTF.

This rearrangement joins TRBV29-1 to TRBJ1-1; a possible D gene is TRBD1 (6 bases). Trimming took 4 bases from V and 7 from J, leaving 13 bases between them. The CDR3 is 12 amino acids. Germline CDR1 reads SQVTM; CDR2 reads ANQGSEA. CDR3 residues: CSVAQGKDEAFF. CDR3 in DNA: TGCAGCGTTGCTCAGGGGAAGGATGAAGCTTTCTTT.

This clone was seen a handful of times. This rearrangement joins TRBV4-3 to TRBJ1-3; 7 bases align to TRBD1. V shed 1 base and J 4 bases; nucleotides not matched to a gene: 7. Per the germline V gene, CDR1 is LGHNA and CDR2 is YSLEER. The CDR3 totals 16 residues. As DNA, the CDR3 is TGCGCCAGCAGCCAAGCGGTTACAGGGGTGGGAAACACCATATATTTT. Amino acid sequence: CASSQAVTGVGNTIYF.

The V and J genes are TRBV2 and TRBJ2-5, with 11 bases lining up with TRBD2. The V gene's germline CDR1 is SNHLY and CDR2 FYNNEI. CDR3 length: 15 residues. Unmatched junction bases numbered 11, after V lost 5 bases and J lost 9 bases. CDR3 DNA: TGTGCCAGCAGTCTTAGCGGGGGGGCCGGGGAGGCCCAGTACTTC. Its protein product is CASSLSGGAGEAQYF.

The J gene is TRBJ1-5, the V gene TRBV5-1; 7 bases agree with TRBD1. This CDR3 comprises 14 residues. The V gene's germline CDR1 is SGHRS and CDR2 YFSETQ. Germline trimming cut 4 bases from V and 5 bases from J; bases unmatched to any gene: 6. CDR3: CASSPGTADQPQHF. The CDR3 region has the DNA TGCGCCAGCAGCCCAGGGACAGCAGATCAGCCCCAGCATTTT.

V gene TRBV19 combines with J gene TRBJ2-1; 8 bases are a match to TRBD2. J gave up 0 bases and V 3 bases, and 4 bases lay outside the gene matches. Germline lookup yields CDR1 LNHDA and CDR2 SQIVND (reference sequence). This CDR3 region has 16 residues. CDR3 amino acids: CASSIKRGSSYNEQFF. The CDR3 coding sequence is TGTGCCAGTAGTATCAAGCGGGGGAGCTCCTACAATGAGCAGTTCTTC.

This clone was detected only a few times. This chain uses TRBV19 with TRBJ2-5; 8 nucleotides align to TRBD1. The junction had 6 bases not matched to a gene; V was cut back by 6 bases and J by 6 bases. The CDR3 is 13 amino acids. The germline V gene encodes CDR1 LNHDA and CDR2 SQIVND (reference sequence). The CDR3 reads CASRPGGEQTQYF. CDR3 in DNA: TGTGCCAGTAGACCAGGGGGCGAACAGACCCAGTACTTC.

CDR3 nucleotides: TGTGCCAGCAGCTCTAGGACAGGACAAGAGACCCAGTACTTC. This codes for CASSSRTGQETQYF. The chain combines TRBV7-9 with TRBJ2-5, with 7 bases identical to TRBD1. CDR3 length equals 14 residues. Trimming took 4 bases from V and 2 from J; bases not matched to a gene: 4. Germline CDR1 reads SEHNR; CDR2 reads FQNEAQ (reference sequence).